This TCR beta chain is from a study of neurological immune-mediated disorders. The study's findings and limits: Patients with HTLV-1-associated myelopathy showed the most TCR clonal expansion. Those with multiple sclerosis showed the least, falling below healthy controls. Expanded clones shared no identical CDR3 amino acid sequences across subjects, which suggested private TCR-beta repertoires in all groups.

By 5'RACE with 10-nucleotide random UMIs, the cDNA was made. One entry per CDR3 protein, called by TCRdb with MiXCR from the 5' RACE reads. Of roughly 30,000 distinct CDR3 sequences detected, under 25% appear once; the ten largest clones hold 25% to 30%. This clonotype has a count of ten or more. Its antigen is as yet unknown. V was pared by 4 bases and J by 11 bases, with 14 bases of the junction left unmatched. The CDR3 runs 15 residues. Germline CDR1 and CDR2: SGHTA and FQGNSA. The TCR was taken from a man aged 50-59 years with HTLV-1-associated myelopathy (HAM/TSP). Specimen: CD4+ T cells from blood. The chain carries TRBV7-2 and TRBJ1-1; 9 bases fit TRBD1. CDR3 sequence: CASSSPGGGQGFAFF. The CDR3 nucleotides are TGTGCCAGCAGCTCACCAGGTGGGGGACAGGGTTTCGCTTTCTTT.